This T cell receptor (beta chain) was captured in a study of blood T cells in healthy people across ages. Study details: Researchers report that template switching captured about one barcoded beta molecule per two T cells.

Primers used in a second PCR of about 6 to 11 cycles were a sample-barcoded 5' primer and a J-beta primer mix. The template-switch adaptor was a 5' adaptor with 12 random nucleotides. It tagged each cDNA molecule. TCRdb recomputed calls from the 5' RACE reads with MiXCR, one row per CDR3 protein. Here the sample spans about 680,000 distinct CDR3 sequences, around half being singletons. Total RNA extraction produced at least 6 micrograms (per sample) for the study. V lost 2 bases and J 4 bases, leaving 3 bases between the germline ends. CDR1 is SGDLS and CDR2 is YYNGEE in the germline V gene. The CDR3 contains 11 residues.

The chain is built from TRBV9 and TRBJ1-1; D unclear. Material: blood. The TCR comes from a woman between 55 and 75 years old in good health. This CDR3 reads CASSVVTEAFF. CDR3 in DNA: TGTGCCAGCAGCGTGGTCACTGAAGCTTTCTTT.